This TCR beta chain was captured by sequencing in a study of cytomegalovirus exposure and HLA in healthy donors (dated 2017 in TCRdb). Describing the broader study: An earlier analysis of 587 of the donors reported roughly 300 Gb of sequence data and 117 million unique TCR beta sequences obtained from around 190 million T cells. An early release that covered roughly 600 HLA-typed donors contained about 300 gigabases of sequencing data and some 87 million unique TCR sequences. Of the 300 to 500 genotyped donors, roughly 76% were placed in the genetic ancestry cluster associated with self-reported Caucasian donors. The aim of the study was to test whether cataloging public T cell receptors could identify signatures of past pathogen exposure. The study profiled the T cell repertoires of hundreds of subjects by immunosequencing and related them to cytomegalovirus serostatus. A separate validation cohort of about 110 different subjects was used in addition to the roughly 720-subject first cohort. To predict cytomegalovirus infection status, the study combined high-throughput TCR immunosequencing, statistical association of individual TCRs with disease status, and machine learning. In a later analysis, previously published TCR beta repertoires from 666 donors were re-analyzed and high-resolution HLA genotyping was added so that TCR occurrence patterns could be studied. In the later analysis, no new phenotypic data were used to find candidate immune exposures; instead, reliance was placed on TCR beta sequences and their occurrence across donors. An earlier analysis of 587 of the donors used high-throughput TCR beta sequencing to judge whether each TCR beta V gene segment behaved as functional or pseudogenic. Donor age, sex, ethnicity and CMV serostatus were compiled alongside the repertoire data. A later genetic analysis took genome-wide SNP genotypes for 398 of the 666 donors and used that subset as a discovery cohort. Every repertoire in the discovery cohort had been generated on one and the same sequencing platform. HLA typing included class I and class II loci at four-digit resolution. The number of typed donors differed by locus: about 620-640 for A, B, C, DRB1 and DQB1; 522 for DQA1; 600 to 610 for DPA1; and roughly 450 for DPB1. Five DR-DQ haplotypes were handled as single units for association and clustering because linkage in the cohort was strong. Among around 400 genotyped donors of the cohort, an average of roughly 230,000 unique TCR beta nucleotide sequences was sequenced per donor, of which approximately 18% were non-productive. Broad study findings and their caveats: The earlier analysis of about 600 of the donors excluded fewer than 20 rarely observed V segments, including chromosome 9 orphons, because counts were too low. At a false discovery rate of 0.05, a later analysis linked about 16,000 TCR beta sequences to specific HLA alleles. A total of 150 to 200 TCR beta chains were listed by the study as associated with cytomegalovirus. Assigning TCR associations to individual alleles was difficult when HLA alleles, especially DR and DQ, strongly co-occurred. In both the original and validation cohorts, the classifier was reported to diagnose cytomegalovirus status with high specificity and sensitivity. Because some donors lacked HLA typing at each locus, the association tests relied only on the typed subset. Across donors, most TCR sequences were observed very rarely, whereas some public TCRs were present in many individuals. A later analysis found that TCR association rates varied across HLA loci, with DRB1 alleles showing the most associated TCRs and HLA-C alleles the fewest. According to the authors, the approach could potentially be generalized to other disease states and immunological phenotypes. A further reported finding was that TCR beta sequences accurately predicted the HLA-A and HLA-B alleles for most subjects in the first cohort. Immune exposure information for the cohort was limited to CMV serostatus. A later analysis found that most CMV-associated TCR beta chains appeared HLA-restricted, with HLA associations seemingly driven largely by CMV exposure. A later analysis reported that several top co-occurrence clusters appeared linked to parvovirus B19, influenza, CMV and Epstein-Barr virus. An earlier analysis of approximately 500 of the donors showed that most TCR beta V segments appeared in productive rearrangements either about 87% or about 30% of the time, which broadly matched IMGT annotations. A group of highly shared sequence variants was considered likely to be a technical artifact of the sequencing pipeline. This cohort had only TCR beta chains sequenced, and the lack of alpha or paired-chain data limited which features could be detected. Roughly uniform sequencing depth across donors was assumed in presence/absence analyses, although this assumption may not hold. Linkage disequilibrium might explain the correlated functional status among segregating V segments, but an unknown experimental factor could not be excluded. In vitro tests confirmed that a few of the cytomegalovirus-associated TCR beta chains recognize cytomegalovirus antigens. In a later analysis, HLA-associated TCR beta chains were found to be more clonally expanded and to have lower generation probabilities than equally common non-associated chains. A later genetic analysis associated a missense DCLRE1C variant with V-gene and J-gene trimming of TCR beta chains, and an independent cohort replicated the association. According to a later genetic analysis, donors in an Asian-associated ancestry cluster had fewer N-insertions in productive TCRs than the approximately 700-donor mean.

The cohort was made up of approximately 700 healthy bone marrow donors. All cohort members were sampled while nominally healthy, although unrecorded immune exposures were likely present. CMV serostatus was recorded as positive for around 300 and negative for about 50% of the 666 cohort members, whereas no CMV serostatus was recorded for the donor in question. A peripheral blood sample was collected from each donor, and TCR beta sequencing was performed on peripheral blood mononuclear cells. The Qiagen DNeasy Blood Extraction Kit was used to extract genomic DNA from the blood cell samples. Details on this clone: Its binding antigen is unknown. No base quality information exists; no much larger clone differs at one position.

Libraries were made using the immunoSEQ multiplex PCR assay. For the multiplex PCR, a mixture combining 60 forward primers for TCR Vbeta segments and 13 reverse primers for TCR Jbeta segments was used. Amplification of the CDR3 region of rearranged TCR beta genes was performed with a multiplex PCR assay on genomic DNA. Amplified TCR beta libraries were sequenced as 87-base-pair reads on the Illumina HiSeq System. On the authors' methods: A later analysis counted about 80 million unique TCR beta chains across the 550 to 750 repertoires, and roughly 10 million of these chains were shared by at least two donors. Raw reads were error-corrected and collapsed into unique sequences by a nearest-neighbor algorithm in which closely related sequences were merged to remove PCR and sequencing errors. Alignment of CDR3 sequences to IMGT reference sequences was used to assign V, D and J gene segments. Each retained sequence needed at least a six-nucleotide match to both a V gene segment and a J gene segment. Rearrangements were classified as productive when the CDR3 lacked stop codons and remained in frame with V and J, and all other rearrangements were classified as non-productive. Following IMGT convention, CDR3 was defined as the stretch from the second conserved V-encoded cysteine up to the conserved J-encoded phenylalanine. In an earlier analysis of 500 to 650 of the donors, sequences lacking an unambiguous match to a single V gene segment were excluded. An earlier analysis of several hundred of the donors called V segments functional above 56.7% productive rearrangements and segregating when the between-donor standard deviation exceeded 5%. A statistical classification framework was built to diagnose cytomegalovirus status from the catalog of TCR beta chain sequences. A later analysis assigned V and J genes by comparing TCR nucleotide sequences with IMGT/GENE-DB human TR gene sequences. The TCRdist pipeline was used in a later analysis to assign CDR3 sequences and most-parsimonious VDJ recombination scenarios. A later analysis defined each TCR beta chain by its CDR3 amino acid sequence plus V-gene family, and excluded reads lacking a unique V-gene family. To address suspected cross-contamination and a sequencing artifact, a later analysis removed approximately 600 highly shared, low-generation-probability nucleotide sequences. In a later analysis, a clonal expansion index was calculated for each public chain from normalized within-repertoire ranks of inferred template counts. In a later analysis, generation probabilities were computed with a VDJ recombination model fitted to out-of-frame rearrangements, and the resulting probabilities were checked against IGoR. In a later analysis, hypergeometric tests were used to score TCR-TCR, TCR-HLA and TCR-CMV co-occurrence, with a repertoire-size bias correction applied to TCR pairs. In a later analysis, false discovery rates were estimated by permuting HLA or CMV assignments 20 times. In a later analysis, co-occurring TCRs were grouped using DBSCAN, and TCRdist sequence similarity was added for clustering within HLA-allele-positive subsets. Repertoires with fewer than 30,000 or more than 120,000 public chains were left out of co-occurrence clustering, as were about 5 repertoires with anomalous nucleotide sharing. TCRdb mirrors the immuneACCESS table, restricted to in-frame sequences. Some clones are absent from its copies; in checked studies, under half trace to an unresolved V gene, and the reason for the others is unknown. The V and J calls and clone size are taken from that table; D and trimming were inferred from the DNA. Within this sample are some 130,000 clones, with about 80% of them counted one time only. In total, the top ten clones hold approximately 0.93% of the sample.

Sequences were obtained from PBMCs. This TCR was recovered from a human donor in good health.

The CDR3 reads CASSLNSPRGVYNEQFF. The nucleotide sequence reads as follows: TGTGCCAGCAGTTTAAACTCCCCTCGGGGGGTCTACAATGAGCAGTTCTTC. The chain was built from TRBV27 and TRBJ2-1; 7 junctional bases match TRBD2. CDR1 MNHEY and CDR2 SMNVEV were looked up in the germline V gene (reference sequence). V is cut back by 2 bases and J by 3 bases, with 10 bases in the junction unmatched. CDR3 length: 17 amino acids, cysteine to phenylalanine. Just the 51-base CDR3 DNA is kept, in frame starting at base 1.